These 22 T cell receptor beta chains originate from one sample sequenced in a study of memory CD4+ T cells and cytomegalovirus serostatus. The sort gate was single viable CD3+CD4+CD8-CD45RO+ cells for memory CD4+ T cells. Sequencing was performed with immunoSEQ multiplex PCR; in TCRdb, only in-frame clones are kept and a portion is missing. This sample has about 100,000 clones, with 75% to 85% found just once. Sample: memory CD4+ T cells from blood. Receptors originate from an adult in good health and CMV-seropositive.

This clone was recorded only once. The chain couples TRBV7-2 to TRBJ1-3, with a tentative D call TRBD1 (6 bases). CDR3 length: 14 residues. The V gene's germline CDR1 is SGHTA and CDR2 FQGNSA. V lost 0 bases, J lost 3 bases, and 6 bases lay in between. The CDR3 loop is CASSLAGGGNTIYF. The CDR3 DNA reads TGTGCCAGCAGCTTAGCAGGGGGTGGAAACACCATATATTTT.

This clone turned up a few times. The chain links TRBV10-3 to TRBJ1-4, with D hard to call. Trimming removed 6 bases at V and 10 bases at J, with 12 bases between. CDR3 size: 12 residues. The germline CDR1 and CDR2 sequences are ENHRY and SYGVKD. In DNA, the CDR3 is TGTGCCATCAGAGAGGGCAGAGGAAAACTGTTTTTT. Amino acid sequence: CAIREGRGKLFF.

The V call is TRBV5-1, the J call TRBJ2-1; 9 nucleotides agree with TRBD1. The V gene's germline CDR1 is SGHRS and CDR2 YFSETQ. This CDR3 is 16 amino acids long. V gave up 2 bases and J gave up 4 bases; unmatched junction bases: 7. The CDR3 DNA is TGCGCCAGCAGCTTAATTCCGGGACAGGGATACAATGAGCAGTTCTTC. Protein product: CASSLIPGQGYNEQFF. Drawing the rest from reference TRBV5-1 and TRBJ2-1, the complete variable domain is KAGVTQTPRYLIKTRGQQVTLSCSPISGHRSVSWYQQTPGQGLQFLFEYFSETQRNKGNFPGRFSGRQFSNSRSEMNVSTLELGDSALYLCASSLIPGQGYNEQFFGPGTRLTVL.

This sequence joins TRBV5-1 and TRBJ2-7, with no clear D. Trimming pared 2 bases from V and 3 bases from J, leaving 3 bases between. This CDR3 region has 11 residues. Germline values: CDR1 SGHRS, CDR2 YFSETQ. The DNA of the CDR3 is TGCGCCAGCAGCTTCGACTACGAGCAGTACTTC. Its translation is CASSFDYEQYF. Filled out from reference TRBV5-1 and TRBJ2-7, the complete variable domain reads KAGVTQTPRYLIKTRGQQVTLSCSPISGHRSVSWYQQTPGQGLQFLFEYFSETQRNKGNFPGRFSGRQFSNSRSEMNVSTLELGDSALYLCASSFDYEQYFGPGTRLTVT.

V and J are TRBV18 and TRBJ2-1, with D perhaps being TRBD1 or TRBD2 (6 bases each). The germline V and J ends were trimmed by 6 bases and 4 bases, with 19 bases remaining between them. Germline V gene data show CDR1 as KGHSH and CDR2 as LQKENI. The CDR3 loop spans 16 amino acids. DNA of the CDR3: TGTGCCAGCTCGGCAGGGACCGGGGGCGGGTACAATGAGCAGTTCTTC. Protein sequence: CASSAGTGGGYNEQFF.

This rearrangement joins TRBV27 to TRBJ2-1, with D perhaps TRBD2 (6 bases). The V gene's germline CDR1 is MNHEY and CDR2 SMNVEV (reference sequence). Trimming stripped 5 bases from V and 0 bases from J, with 14 bases between. The CDR3 has 16 amino acids. DNA of the CDR3: TGTGCCAGCAGTCTCACTAGCCGAAGCTCCTACAATGAGCAGTTCTTC. It is translated as CASSLTSRSSYNEQFF.

This chain uses TRBV11-2 with TRBJ2-7, with TRBD1 matching over 10 bases. The CDR3 has 17 residues. V was pared by 1 base and J by 6 bases, with 12 bases of the junction left unmatched. Germline CDR1 reads SGHAT; CDR2 reads FQNNGV. CDR3 sequence: CASSLGLTGTGEGEQYF. CDR3 bases: TGTGCCAGCAGCTTAGGGCTCACCGGGACAGGGGAGGGCGAGCAGTACTTC.

This clone was seen a few times. The V and J genes are TRBV5-1 and TRBJ2-1, with no clear D. CDR1 and CDR2 from the germline V gene are SGHRS and YFSETQ. V lost 2 bases and J lost 5, with 2 bases in between. The CDR3 totals 11 residues. As DNA, the CDR3 is TGCGCCAGCAGCTTTGACAATGAGCAGTTCTTC. Protein: CASSFDNEQFF.

The chain links TRBV5-1 to TRBJ1-1; 10 nucleotides line up with TRBD1. The CDR3 runs 14 residues. Germline V gene data show CDR1 as SGHRS and CDR2 as YFSETQ. Germline trimming cut 4 bases from V and 10 bases from J; bases unmatched to any gene: 10. Written as DNA, the CDR3 is TGCGCCAGCAGCCAAAACCGGGACAGGGGCATAGCTTTCTTT. It yields the protein CASSQNRDRGIAFF.

The CDR3 sequence: CASSTTRTSRYNEQFF. The CDR3 DNA reads as TGTGCCAGCAGTACCACCCGGACTAGCCGCTACAATGAGCAGTTCTTC. This chain joins TRBV27 and TRBJ2-1; 8 nucleotides agree with TRBD2. From germline, CDR1 is MNHEY and CDR2 SMNVEV (reference sequence). There are 16 residues in the CDR3. V lost 5 bases, J lost 3 bases, and 9 bases stayed unmatched.

CDR3 sequence: CAIGTGNTDTQYF. The CDR3 DNA reads as TGTGCCATCGGGACAGGGAACACAGATACGCAGTATTTT. The rearrangement links TRBV10-3 to TRBJ2-3, with 9 positions matching TRBD1. The CDR3 spans 13 residues. The germline V gene encodes CDR1 ENHRY and CDR2 SYGVKD. J gave up 2 bases and V 8 bases, and 2 bases lay outside the gene matches.

The V gene is TRBV6-6, the J gene TRBJ1-5; D unclear. Deletions cut 6 bases from V and 6 bases from J, with 9 bases between. This CDR3 is built from 12 residues. Looked up from germline, CDR1 is MNHNY and CDR2 is SVGAGI (reference sequence). The DNA of the CDR3 is TGTGCCAGCAGAAATAAGCGTCAGCCCCAGCATTTT. Protein sequence: CASRNKRQPQHF.

V is TRBV9 and J is TRBJ1-3; D may be TRBD1 (5 bases). Germline-derived CDR1 and CDR2 are SGDLS and YYNGEE. The CDR3 sequence is 13 residues long. Trimming cost V 0 bases and J 8 bases, with 9 bases left between them. The CDR3 DNA follows: TGTGCCAGCAGCGTAGGCAGGGTGGACACCATATATTTT. This translates into CASSVGRVDTIYF.

V usage is TRBV29-1 and J usage is TRBJ2-7, with a weak D call TRBD1 (6 bases). Trimming shortened V by 3 bases and J by 3 bases, and 9 bases separated the two germline ends. This CDR3 region has 12 residues. Germline CDR1 SQVTM, CDR2 ANQGSEA. This CDR3 reads CSVDDRNYEQYF. The DNA of the CDR3 is TGCAGCGTTGATGACAGGAACTACGAGCAGTACTTC.

J is TRBJ1-1 and V is TRBV4-2, with 7 bases fitting TRBD1. Germline V lookup: CDR1 LGHNA, CDR2 YNFKEQ. The V and J ends lost 10 bases and 4 bases, in that order; junction bases with no gene match: 6. CDR3 length equals 12 residues. CDR3 sequence (DNA): TGTGCCATCCGTTCAGGGGGCACTGAAGCTTTCTTT. The encoded protein is CAIRSGGTEAFF.

CDR3 in DNA: TGTGCCAGCGGAATTCAGGGGACAGATACGCAGTATTTT. Translating it yields CASGIQGTDTQYF. This chain connects TRBV25-1 to TRBJ2-3, with D perhaps TRBD1 (6 bases). The ends were cut back, 8 bases at V and 3 bases at J, with 12 bases in the middle. The CDR3 is made up of 13 amino acids. Looked up from germline, CDR1 is MGHDK and CDR2 is SYGVNS.

This chain connects TRBV10-3 to TRBJ2-3; maybe TRBD1 (5 bases). Trimming cost V 0 bases and J 5 bases, with 9 bases left between them. The CDR3 length is 14 residues. Looked up from germline, CDR1 is ENHRY and CDR2 is SYGVKD. The CDR3 DNA reads as TGTGCCATCAGTGAGTCAGGGGATCTAGATACGCAGTATTTT. Its translation is CAISESGDLDTQYF.

The chain joins TRBV7-8 to TRBJ2-2; D may be TRBD1 (5 bases). The V gene's germline CDR1 is SGHVS and CDR2 FQNEAQ. V lost 1 base to trimming and J lost 4 bases, with 10 bases between them. This CDR3 has 15 amino acids. CDR3 DNA sequence: TGTGCCAGCAGCTTAGTCAGGGTGGCCACCGGGGAGCTGTTTTTT. Encoded protein: CASSLVRVATGELFF.

This rearrangement joins TRBV5-4 to TRBJ1-2; no firm D call. CDR1 and CDR2 (germline): SGHNT, YYREEE (reference sequence). This CDR3 comprises 13 residues. V was trimmed by 4 bases and J by 5 bases, leaving 12 bases between them. CDR3 nucleotide sequence: TGTGCCAGCAGCCCCCCTACGGGATATGGCTACACCTTC. It specifies CASSPPTGYGYTF. Full variable domain (missing parts from reference TRBV5-4 and TRBJ1-2): ETGVTQSPTHLIKTRGQQVTLRCSSQSGHNTVSWYQQALGQGPQFIFQYYREEENGRGNFPPRFSGLQFPNYSSELNVNALELDDSALYLCASSPPTGYGYTFGSGTRLTVV.

This clone was counted between two and nine times. The chain joins TRBV5-1 to TRBJ2-2; D may be TRBD1 (6 bases). The CDR3 extends over 16 amino acids. Germline CDR1 reads SGHRS; CDR2 reads YFSETQ. V lost 1 base, J lost 3 bases, and 13 bases lay in between. The CDR3 here is CASSLYTGTHTGELFF. The CDR3, as DNA: TGCGCCAGCAGCTTGTACACAGGGACCCACACCGGGGAGCTGTTTTTT.

A few counts support this clone. The genes are TRBV28 and TRBJ1-2; unclear D gene. The CDR3 length is 14 residues. CDR1 is MDHEN, CDR2 SYDVKM, per germline. V was shortened by 1 base and J by 2 bases, with 8 bases between the two germline ends. The CDR3 here is CASSLLGVNYGYTF. For the CDR3, the DNA is TGTGCCAGCAGTTTATTGGGAGTGAACTATGGCTACACCTTC.

This rearrangement joins TRBV7-3 to TRBJ2-5; the match to TRBD1 covers 10 bases. Germline V gene data show CDR1 as SGHTA and CDR2 as FQGTGA. CDR3 length: 15 amino acids. V gave up 5 bases and J gave up 4 bases; unmatched junction bases: 7. This CDR3 reads CASSAGQGSTETQYF. Written as DNA, the CDR3 is TGTGCCAGCAGCGCGGGACAGGGGAGTACAGAGACCCAGTACTTC.